The rows below give T cell receptor beta chains drawn from one sample of a study of cytomegalovirus exposure and HLA in healthy donors. Profiled with immunoSEQ multiplex PCR; TCRdb holds only in-frame clones, not every one. Here the sample spans 130,000 or so clones, around 70% being singletons. Input material: PBMCs. The origin of the receptors is a woman aged 40 to 50 in good health and CMV-seropositive. The CDR3 runs from the conserved cysteine through the conserved F or W. Each record gives: D gene, clone size, V gene, J gene, CDR3 length, CDR3 DNA, CDR3 protein. The D gene is left open where the match is weak. A row's size may be missing; if present it is once, few, many or a size class.

TRBD1	-	TRBV10-3	TRBJ1-6	16	TGTGCCACGAGGGGGACAGGAAGTTCCCTTAATTCACCCCTCCACTTT	CATRGTGSSLNSPLHF
TRBD1	-	TRBV9	TRBJ1-2	15	TGTGCCAGCAGCGTAGCGGGCAGGGGGCTGGAGGGCTACACCTTC	CASSVAGRGLEGYTF
-	-	TRBV28	TRBJ2-7	16	TGTGCCAGCAGTTCCCTCGGGGGTGGGATTGTCTACGAGCAGTACTTC	CASSSLGGGIVYEQYF
TRBD1	-	TRBV5-1	TRBJ2-7	15	TGCGCCAGCAGCGTTCACAGGGGGAGCTCCTACGAGCAGTACTTC	CASSVHRGSSYEQYF
-	-	TRBV19	TRBJ2-3	13	TGTGCCAGTAGCCCCGGGTACACAGATACGCAGTATTTT	CASSPGYTDTQYF
-	-	TRBV10-3	TRBJ2-1	15	TGTGCCATCAGTGAAGGGGAATCGCGCTACAATGAGCAGTTCTTC	CAISEGESRYNEQFF
-	-	TRBV7-9	TRBJ1-1	16	TGTGCCAGCAGCTTAAAGGGGTCGGGTCTCCAGAATGAAGCTTTCTTT	CASSLKGSGLQNEAFF
-	once	TRBV11-2	TRBJ1-1	14	TGTGCCAGCAGAGGACAGCTCCTGAACACTGAAGCTTTCTTT	CASRGQLLNTEAFF
TRBD1	-	TRBV4-3	TRBJ1-2	16	TGCGCCAGCAGCCAAGAAGGACAGGGGGATGGGGGCGGCTACACCTTC	CASSQEGQGDGGGYTF
-	-	TRBV19	TRBJ1-2	14	TGTGCCAGTAAGACAGTCTTAGCCCCCTATGGCTACACCTTC	CASKTVLAPYGYTF
-	-	TRBV27	TRBJ2-1	15	TGTGCCAGCAGTTTACGTTTAGCGGTCTACAATGAGCAGTTCTTC	CASSLRLAVYNEQFF
TRBD2	-	TRBV4-1	TRBJ2-7	16	TGCGCCAGCAGCCAAGCTAAGGCTAGCGGGGTCTACGAGCAGTACTTC	CASSQAKASGVYEQYF
-	-	TRBV28	TRBJ1-4	15	TGTGCCAGCAGAGCCTATACCTCAACTAATGAAAAACTGTTTTTT	CASRAYTSTNEKLFF
TRBD1	-	TRBV7-3	TRBJ2-2	14	TGTGCCAGCAGCGAGACAGGGTCCACCGGGGAGCTGTTTTTT	CASSETGSTGELFF
-	few	TRBV28	TRBJ1-2	12	TGTGCCAGCAGTTTAAAGGGGGATGGCTACACCTTC	CASSLKGDGYTF
-	-	TRBV7-2	TRBJ1-4	14	TGTGCCAGCAGCCCCAGCGGGCAGGGTGAAAAACTGTTTTTT	CASSPSGQGEKLFF
-	-	TRBV30	TRBJ1-2	12	TGTGCCTGGAGTCATTCAGAATCAGGCTACACCTTC	CAWSHSESGYTF
-	-	TRBV28	TRBJ2-7	15	TGTGCCAGCAGTCAAAGGGGGGGGAGCTCCTACGAGCAGTACTTC	CASSQRGGSSYEQYF
TRBD1	-	TRBV9	TRBJ2-2	16	TGTGCCAGCCCCATACCTGGACAGGGCAACACCGGGGAGCTGTTTTTT	CASPIPGQGNTGELFF
-	-	TRBV19	TRBJ2-7	14	TGTGCCAGTAGTTCGCGGACTCCCCCCTACGAGCAGTACTTC	CASSSRTPPYEQYF
-	-	TRBV11-3	TRBJ2-3	14	TGTGCCAGCAGCTTAACGACTAGCACAGATACGCAGTATTTT	CASSLTTSTDTQYF
TRBD1	-	TRBV28	TRBJ1-5	15	TGTGCCAGCAGGAGACAGGGGAGTGAAAATCAGCCCCAGCATTTT	CASRRQGSENQPQHF
TRBD1	-	TRBV4-3	TRBJ2-5	16	TGCGCCAGCAGCCAAGACTCCGGACAGGGCGAGGAGACCCAGTACTTC	CASSQDSGQGEETQYF
-	-	TRBV5-4	TRBJ2-2	16	TGTGCCAGCAGCCAAGTACAGACAGGTGGGCACGGGGAGCTGTTTTTT	CASSQVQTGGHGELFF
-	-	TRBV15	TRBJ2-4	13	TGTGCCACCAGCAGAGGCCCCCAGGACATTCAGTACTTC	CATSRGPQDIQYF
TRBD1	once	TRBV7-3	TRBJ2-1	13	TGTGCCAGCAGCTCCGGACAGGTTGGTGAGCAGTTCTTC	CASSSGQVGEQFF
-	few	TRBV6-1	TRBJ1-4	14	TGTGCCAGCAGTGAGTGGGGAGGGGATGAAAAACTGTTTTTT	CASSEWGGDEKLFF